The 8 T cell receptor beta chains listed next were all sequenced from one sample in a study of radiation and T cells in renal cell carcinoma. The time point was: blood 4 weeks post-SBRT, at nephrectomy. Treatment denoted: 15 Gy SBRT to primary tumor, nephrectomy 4 weeks later. Assay: immunoSEQ multiplex PCR; the TCRdb copy retains only in-frame clones and omits some. The sample has around 95,000 clones, 65% to 90% seen once. The sequencing here drew on blood, taken from a patient whose treatment included radiotherapy and nephrectomy. The receptors here all came from a man between 60 and 70 years old with renal cell carcinoma.

The chain links TRBV6-5 to TRBJ1-2; D is uncertain. CDR1 MNHEY and CDR2 SVGAGI come from the germline V gene. The CDR3 covers 13 residues. V lost 5 bases, J lost 3 bases, and 10 bases lay in between. CDR3 DNA sequence: TGTGCCAGCAGTCAAGAGATGTACTATGGCTACACCTTC. It is translated as CASSQEMYYGYTF.

The V and J genes are TRBV6-5 and TRBJ1-4; D gene ambiguous. Germline loops: CDR1 MNHEY, CDR2 SVGAGI. Trimming left V 5 bases short and J 8 bases short, with 12 bases between. CDR3 length: 13 residues. CDR3 amino acids: CASSLYQREKLFF. The CDR3 DNA reads TGTGCCAGCAGTCTATACCAGCGCGAAAAACTGTTTTTT.

V and J are TRBV19 and TRBJ1-5, with D tentatively TRBD1 (5 bases). The CDR3 sequence is 15 residues long. Germline V gene data show CDR1 as LNHDA and CDR2 as SQIVND (reference sequence). Trimming took 1 base from V and 3 from J, leaving 10 bases between them. The CDR3 nucleotides read TGTGCCAGTAGTATAGCTGGCAGGGACAATCAGCCCCAGCATTTT. Its protein is CASSIAGRDNQPQHF.

CDR3 region: CASSPPGLVYNEQFF. In nucleotides, the CDR3 is TGTGCCAGCAGCCCTCCGGGACTAGTATACAATGAGCAGTTCTTC. The rearrangement joins TRBV28 to TRBJ2-1, with 8 nucleotides matching TRBD2. The CDR3 runs to 15 residues. Germline V CDR1 and CDR2: MDHEN, SYDVKM. V shed 6 bases, J shed 4 bases, and the junction held 8 bases outside the gene matches.

The gene calls are TRBV18 and TRBJ2-2, with no clear D. From germline, CDR1 is KGHSH and CDR2 LQKENI. Trimming stripped 1 base from V and 1 base from J, with 1 base between. The CDR3 is 13 amino acids. The CDR3 DNA follows: TGTGCCAGCTCACCACTGAACACCGGGGAGCTGTTTTTT. Protein: CASSPLNTGELFF.

The genes are TRBV7-9 and TRBJ2-7; D is perhaps TRBD2 (5 bases). Germline values: CDR1 SEHNR, CDR2 FQNEAQ (reference sequence). The length of the CDR3 is 13 residues. The V and J ends lost 0 bases and 5 bases respectively, with 8 bases between them. CDR3 sequence: CASSLAGENEQYF. The CDR3 DNA is TGTGCCAGCAGCTTAGCTGGGGAGAACGAGCAGTACTTC.

This clone was observed a single time. This chain joins TRBV30 and TRBJ1-3; possible D gene TRBD1, 5 bases. The CDR3 is 14 residues long. Germline CDR1 is GTSNPN and CDR2 is SVGIG (reference sequence). The V end lost 2 bases, the J end lost 2 bases, and 10 bases lay between the germline ends. This CDR3 reads CAWSRGEPGNTIYF. CDR3 nucleotide sequence: TGTGCCTGGAGTCGGGGGGAGCCTGGAAACACCATATATTTT.

The V and J genes are TRBV18 and TRBJ1-4, with TRBD1 matching 7 bases. Germline V gene lookup returns CDR1 KGHSH and CDR2 LQKENI. This CDR3 spans 14 amino acids. J gave up 4 bases and V 3 bases, and 2 bases lay outside the gene matches. This CDR3 is CASSPGQNNEKLFF. In DNA form, the CDR3 reads TGTGCCAGCTCACCGGGACAGAATAATGAAAAACTGTTTTTT.